The 7 T cell receptor beta chains below come from one sample, sequenced in a study of blood T cell repertoires in COVID-19 (dated by TCRdb to between 2020 and 2021). Libraries came from the immunoSEQ multiplex PCR assay. TCRdb's version of the immuneACCESS table is confined to in-frame rearrangements and falls short of the full clone set. An unresolved V gene accounts for under half of the shortfall where checked; the remainder is of unknown origin. This sample gives about 320,000 clones in total; 90% of them show up just once. The ten largest clones add up to 3.5% to 5% of the sample. The sample was PBMCs or T cells enriched from blood (not recorded which). The source is a woman younger than 45 who had been exposed to COVID-19.

The CDR3 DNA is TGTGCCAGCATGGGACATCAGACCTACGAGCAGTACTTC. Its protein is CASMGHQTYEQYF. The V gene is TRBV12-3 or TRBV12-4, the J gene TRBJ2-7, with D possibly TRBD1 on 6 matching bases. The V gene lost 7 bases and the J gene lost 2 bases, with 12 bases spanning the gap. The CDR3 totals 13 residues.

J is TRBJ2-1 and V is TRBV9; 11 bases fit TRBD2. With V trimmed by 0 bases and J by 4 bases, 6 bases remained unmatched. This CDR3 is built from 17 residues. From germline, CDR1 is SGDLS and CDR2 YYNGEE. The CDR3 reads CASSVAPLAGGYNEQFF. The CDR3 DNA is TGTGCCAGCAGCGTAGCCCCCTTAGCGGGGGGGTACAATGAGCAGTTCTTC.

The rearrangement uses TRBV14 and TRBJ1-2, with a weak D call TRBD1 (6 bases). The V gene lost 0 bases and the J gene lost 2 bases, with 10 bases spanning the gap. CDR3 length: 15 amino acids. The germline V gene has CDR1 SGHDN and CDR2 FVKESK. The CDR3 nucleotides are TGTGCCAGCAGCCAAGATCGAACAGGGAACTATGGCTACACCTTC. Translated, it gives CASSQDRTGNYGYTF.

The chain carries TRBV3-1 (or the pseudogene TRBV3-2) and TRBJ1-5, with TRBD1 as a possible D gene (6 bases). CDR1 and CDR2 from the germline V gene are LGHDT and YNNKEL (reference sequence). The CDR3 contains 15 residues. V was pared by 4 bases and J by 7 bases, with 17 bases between. The CDR3 nucleotides are TGTGCCAGCAGCCGGGGACATGCGGTCCGGCAGCCCCAGCATTTT. This translates into CASSRGHAVRQPQHF.

The V and J genes are TRBV4-3 and TRBJ2-1, with 10 bases that match TRBD2. V was pared by 0 bases and J by 6 bases, with 5 bases of the junction left unmatched. This CDR3 has 16 amino acids. Per germline, CDR1 LGHNA and CDR2 YSLEER. CDR3 protein: CASSQEPSGGPNEQFF. In DNA, the CDR3 is TGCGCCAGCAGCCAAGAACCTAGCGGGGGCCCCAATGAGCAGTTCTTC.

The CDR3 protein is CASTHSRDSTYGYTF. The CDR3 bases are TGTGCCAGCACCCACTCCCGGGACAGTACCTATGGCTACACCTTC. This sequence joins TRBV6-5 and TRBJ1-2; TRBD1 aligns across 7 bases. Germline V lookup: CDR1 MNHEY, CDR2 SVGAGI. Losses at the gene ends were 7 bases for V and 4 bases for J; bases not matched to a gene: 12. The CDR3 runs 15 residues.

This clone appeared a few times. The J gene is TRBJ1-2, the V gene TRBV27, with TRBD1 matching 7 bases. CDR3 size: 11 residues. J was trimmed by 10 bases and V by 8 bases; bases with no gene match: 7. Germline V gene lookup returns CDR1 MNHEY and CDR2 SMNVEV (reference sequence). The CDR3: CASGTARVYTF. CDR3 sequence (DNA): TGTGCCAGCGGGACAGCGCGCGTCTACACCTTC.